The 27 T cell receptor beta chains listed next were all sequenced from one sample in a study of blood T cell repertoires in COVID-19 (dated by TCRdb to 2019 to 2021). Library preparation employed the immunoSEQ multiplex PCR assay. This is the immuneACCESS table as TCRdb keeps it, with only in-frame sequences that have V and J called. A part of the clones is gone; compared with another copy, unresolved V genes explain less than half, and the rest is unexplained. The sample table shows more than 200,000 clones, and less than 90% are seen once. The top ten clones comprise 2.5% to 3% of the sample. The source material was peripheral blood. These receptors were obtained from a woman aged 70-85 years with active or convalescent COVID-19.

The rearrangement joins TRBV5-4 to TRBJ2-3, with 9 bases identical to TRBD2. The CDR3 has 15 amino acids. After removal of 2 bases from V and 2 bases from J, the junction contained 3 bases not matched to a gene. The germline V gene encodes CDR1 SGHNT and CDR2 YYREEE (reference sequence). CDR3 protein: CASSLGGRATDTQYF. The DNA of the CDR3 is TGTGCCAGCAGCTTAGGCGGGAGGGCCACAGATACGCAGTATTTT.

The chain couples TRBV27 to TRBJ2-1; D perhaps matches TRBD2 (6 bases). CDR3 length: 16 residues. The V and J ends lost 3 bases and 8 bases respectively, with 20 bases between them. Germline CDR1 and CDR2: MNHEY and SMNVEV (reference sequence). The CDR3 region is CASSFGGARTGHEQFF. DNA for the CDR3: TGTGCCAGCAGTTTCGGGGGAGCCAGGACGGGTCATGAGCAGTTCTTC.

This rearrangement joins TRBV25-1 to TRBJ2-5, with D possibly being TRBD1 (5 bases). Per the germline V gene, CDR1 is MGHDK and CDR2 is SYGVNS. Trimming took off 3 bases at V and 9 bases at J, with 20 bases between the two ends. This CDR3 has 15 residues. The CDR3 loop is CASSESHGREGSQYF. CDR3 coding DNA: TGTGCCAGCAGTGAGTCCCACGGCAGGGAAGGGTCCCAGTACTTC.

This clone was picked up a small number of times. V is TRBV15 and J is TRBJ1-3, with D unclear. CDR3 length: 16 amino acids. Trimming removed 5 bases from V and 0 bases from J, with 14 bases in between. CDR1 is LNHNV, CDR2 YYDKDF, per germline (reference sequence). The CDR3 DNA reads as TGTGCCACCAGCCCCCTTAGAACGATCTCTGGAAACACCATATATTTT. Protein sequence: CATSPLRTISGNTIYF.

This chain uses TRBV5-5 with TRBJ1-4; D gene uncertain. The germline V gene has CDR1 SGHKS and CDR2 YYEKEE (reference sequence). V was trimmed by 2 bases and J by 4 bases, leaving 15 bases between them. The CDR3 totals 16 residues. CDR3 sequence (DNA): TGTGCCAGCAGCTTCCTTGCTCGCGCCGTTAATGAAAAACTGTTTTTT. This translates into CASSFLARAVNEKLFF.

This clone was found a few times. The chain links TRBV6-5 to TRBJ2-7; D is unresolved. Trimming took off 8 bases at V and 3 bases at J, with 17 bases between the two ends. The CDR3 has 14 amino acids. The germline CDR1 and CDR2 sequences are MNHEY and SVGAGI. CDR3 DNA: TGTGCCAGCGCGACTGGCTTCTCCTTCTACGAGCAGTACTTC. Translating gives CASATGFSFYEQYF.

The rearrangement joins TRBV19 to TRBJ1-5; 7 positions agree with TRBD1. The CDR3 consists of 13 residues. With 7 bases clipped from V and 5 bases from J, the junction kept 5 bases outside the gene matches. CDR1 and CDR2 from the germline V gene are LNHDA and SQIVND (reference sequence). The chain's CDR3 is CASIGTEYQPQHF. Here the CDR3 DNA reads TGTGCCAGTATCGGGACAGAATATCAGCCCCAGCATTTT.

The chain uses TRBV6-6 and TRBJ1-1; D perhaps matches TRBD1 (6 bases). The germline CDR1 and CDR2 sequences are MNHNY and SVGAGI (reference sequence). Trimming stripped 10 bases from V and 0 bases from J, with 12 bases between. The CDR3 length is 13 residues. CDR3 coding DNA: TGTGCCAAATCGAGGGGGATGAACACTGAAGCTTTCTTT. Its protein is CAKSRGMNTEAFF.

This clone appeared once. The chain has TRBV7-2 and TRBJ2-2; a possible D gene is TRBD2 (6 bases). V gave up 1 base and J gave up 7 bases, with 10 bases separating them. This CDR3 has 14 amino acids. The germline gives CDR1 SGHTA, CDR2 FQGNSA. CDR3 sequence reads: CASSLGWEDGELFF. CDR3 DNA: TGTGCCAGCAGCTTAGGGTGGGAGGACGGGGAGCTGTTTTTT.

The CDR3 DNA is TGTGCCAGCTCACCGACTAGCGGGGCAGATACGCAGTATTTT. Encoded protein: CASSPTSGADTQYF. The chain has TRBV18 and TRBJ2-3; 11 nucleotides line up with TRBD2. The J segment lost 4 bases and the V segment lost 3 bases, leaving 0 bases of the junction unmatched. The length of the CDR3 is 14 residues. Germline CDR1 is KGHSH and CDR2 is LQKENI. Drawing the rest from reference TRBV18 and TRBJ2-3, the complete variable domain is NAGVMQNPRHLVRRRGQEARLRCSPMKGHSHVYWYRQLPEEGLKFMVYLQKENIIDESGMPKERFSAEFPKEGPSILRIQQVVRGDSAAYFCASSPTSGADTQYFGPGTRLTVL.

This clone was counted between two and nine times. The chain has TRBV6-2 or TRBV6-3 and TRBJ2-1; 9 bases are shared with TRBD2. The junction had 3 bases not matched to a gene; V was cut back by 6 bases and J by 0 bases. CDR3 length: 15 residues. Germline V gene lookup returns CDR1 MNHEY and CDR2 SVGEGT. In DNA form, the CDR3 reads TGTGCCAGCAGCCATAGCGGGAGCTCCTACAATGAGCAGTTCTTC. It yields the protein CASSHSGSSYNEQFF.

This chain connects TRBV20-1 to TRBJ2-5, with a weak D call TRBD2 (6 bases). The length of the CDR3 is 11 residues. Germline CDR1 is DFQATT and CDR2 is SNEGSKA (reference sequence). Deletions cut 6 bases from V and 4 bases from J, with 9 bases between. The chain's CDR3 is CSAHGGETQYF. The CDR3, as DNA: TGCAGTGCGCACGGGGGAGAGACCCAGTACTTC.

Points on this clone: Other DNA sequences of this sample code for an identical CDR3. The J gene is TRBJ1-6, the V gene TRBV30; weak D call: TRBD1 (6 bases). V was trimmed by 5 bases and J by 4 bases, leaving 21 bases between them. Germline CDR1 reads GTSNPN; CDR2 reads SVGIG (reference sequence). This CDR3 is 17 amino acids long. As DNA, the CDR3 is TGTGCCTGGGCTCGACAGGACAGTTGGGGTTATAATTCACCCCTCCACTTT. Translation gives CAWARQDSWGYNSPLHF.

J is TRBJ2-3 and V is TRBV21-1; the table's D call, TRBD2, has no DNA check behind it. TRBV21-1 is a recognized pseudogene. The CDR3 is 22 amino acids. CDR3 sequence (DNA): TGTGCCAGCAAGACTGAGACTAGCGGGAGGCCGTCTCCAACCACTAGCACAGATACGCAGTATTTT. It translates to CASKTETSGRPSPTTSTDTQYF.

This chain connects TRBV10-1 to TRBJ2-7; a weak D match, TRBD1 (5 bases). The CDR3 runs to 12 residues. Germline V CDR1 and CDR2: WNHNN, SYGVQD (reference sequence). V was pared by 2 bases and J by 7 bases, with 9 bases between. CDR3 sequence reads: CASSEQGWEQYF. The CDR3 DNA reads TGCGCCAGCAGTGAGCAGGGCTGGGAGCAGTACTTC.

This sequence joins TRBV4-3 and TRBJ1-4, with D uncertain. CDR3 size: 16 residues. The germline V gene has CDR1 LGHNA and CDR2 YSLEER. V gave up 1 base and J gave up 4 bases, with 13 bases separating them. CDR3: CASSQGARVHNEKLFF. CDR3 bases: TGCGCCAGCAGCCAAGGAGCGAGGGTCCATAATGAAAAACTGTTTTTT.

This clone was found a few times. J is TRBJ1-1 and V is TRBV6-4; a possible D gene is TRBD1 (6 bases). V lost 6 bases to trimming and J lost 4 bases, with 15 bases between them. This CDR3 comprises 14 residues. The V gene's germline CDR1 is MRHNA and CDR2 SNTAGT. CDR3 region: CASRDFNRATEAFF. For the CDR3, the DNA is TGTGCCAGCAGGGATTTTAACAGGGCCACTGAAGCTTTCTTT.

DNA for the CDR3: TGTGCCATCAGGGGTAGCGGGGGGGTATACAATGAGCAGTTCTTC. As protein: CAIRGSGGVYNEQFF. The rearrangement uses TRBV10-3 and TRBJ2-1, with 11 nucleotides matching TRBD2. From germline, CDR1 is ENHRY and CDR2 SYGVKD. V lost 6 bases and J lost 4; bases outside the gene matches: 5. The CDR3 contains 15 residues.

This clone turned up a few times. The identical CDR3 is also encoded by other nucleotide sequences in the sample. This sequence joins TRBV3-1 (or the pseudogene TRBV3-2) and TRBJ1-2; TRBD1 matches at 8 bases. The V segment lost 1 base and the J segment 4 bases; nucleotides outside the gene matches: 2. Germline CDR1 and CDR2: LGHDT and YNNKEL (reference sequence). CDR3 length: 14 residues. The DNA for the CDR3 is TGTGCCAGCAGCCAAGCCGGACAGGGCTATGGCTACACCTTC. This encodes CASSQAGQGYGYTF.

CDR3: CASSTLTSGGTGELFF. The CDR3 DNA reads as TGTGCCAGCAGCACTCTCACTAGCGGGGGGACCGGGGAGCTGTTTTTT. The rearrangement links TRBV25-1 to TRBJ2-2, with 12 bases lining up with TRBD2. Germline V gene sequence: CDR1 MGHDK, CDR2 SYGVNS. CDR3 length: 16 residues. J was trimmed by 5 bases and V by 6 bases; bases with no gene match: 7.

The chain couples TRBV6-5 to TRBJ2-3, with 7 nucleotides matching TRBD1. This CDR3 has 14 residues. Trimming cost V 6 bases and J 1 base; bases outside gene matches: 4. Looked up from germline, CDR1 is MNHEY and CDR2 is SVGAGI. DNA for the CDR3: TGTGCCAGCAGCCCCGGACAGGGCACAGATACGCAGTATTTT. Translated, it gives CASSPGQGTDTQYF.

The V gene is TRBV18, the J gene TRBJ2-7; tentative D call: TRBD2 (5 bases). Germline V gene sequence: CDR1 KGHSH, CDR2 LQKENI. V lost 6 bases to trimming and J lost 1 base, with 10 bases between them. The CDR3 has 13 amino acids. The CDR3: CASSPGLSYEQYF. The CDR3 DNA reads TGTGCCAGCTCTCCGGGATTATCCTACGAGCAGTACTTC.

The chain joins TRBV5-4 to TRBJ2-3; 9 bases align to TRBD2. V dropped 0 bases and J dropped 1; count of bases not matched to a gene: 9. The CDR3 consists of 18 residues. CDR1 and CDR2 (germline): SGHNT, YYREEE (reference sequence). DNA for the CDR3: TGTGCCAGCAGCTTGGTGGGTTCGCGCGGGGGGGGCACAGATACGCAGTATTTT. It encodes CASSLVGSRGGGTDTQYF.

This clone occurred once. The genes are TRBV5-1 and TRBJ2-3; TRBD2 aligns across 8 bases. V lost 4 bases to trimming and J lost 6 bases; unmatched junction nucleotides: 10. The germline V gene encodes CDR1 SGHRS and CDR2 YFSETQ. CDR3 length equals 15 residues. CDR3 nucleotide sequence: TGCGCCAGCAGCGTATTAGCGGGGAGGGGGGATACGCAGTATTTT. It encodes CASSVLAGRGDTQYF.

The chain joins TRBV6-5 to TRBJ1-2, with TRBD1 identical over 9 bases. Unmatched junction bases numbered 6, after V lost 1 base and J lost 6 bases. Germline V gene sequence: CDR1 MNHEY, CDR2 SVGAGI. The CDR3 is made up of 15 amino acids. The CDR3 protein is CASSYLAGTGNGYTF. The CDR3 DNA reads TGTGCCAGCAGTTACTTAGCGGGGACAGGGAATGGCTACACCTTC.

V and J are TRBV5-1 and TRBJ1-2; D gene ambiguous. The germline gives CDR1 SGHRS, CDR2 YFSETQ. The CDR3 runs 17 residues. Deletions cut 0 bases from V and 6 bases from J, with 21 bases between. CDR3 loop: CASSLGGSFGSNNGYTF. In DNA form, the CDR3 reads TGCGCCAGCAGCTTGGGAGGTTCGTTCGGCTCCAACAATGGCTACACCTTC.

This clone was found once. The chain employs TRBV11-2 and TRBJ1-2; the D is unclear. The CDR3 has 12 residues. Per the germline V gene, CDR1 is SGHAT and CDR2 is FQNNGV. V was clipped by 1 base and J by 8 bases, with 8 bases between them. CDR3 sequence (DNA): TGTGCCAGCAGCTTAGGACCTAGCGGCTACACCTTC. Translation gives CASSLGPSGYTF. Full variable domain (outside the CDR3, taken from reference TRBV11-2 and TRBJ1-2): EAGVAQSPRYKIIEKRQSVAFWCNPISGHATLYWYQQILGQGPKLLIQFQNNGVVDDSQLPKDRFSAERLKGVDSTLKIQPAKLEDSAVYLCASSLGPSGYTFGSGTRLTVV.